Listed here are 12 T cell receptor beta chains from one sample, sequenced in a study of CD8 T cells in Susac syndrome. Random-hexamer reverse transcription was applied to about 0.45 to 1 ug RNA. TCRdb itself ran the immunoSEQ multiplex PCR reads through MiXCR, one entry per CDR3 protein. The sample gives approximately 200,000 distinct CDR3 sequences, about 95% of which show up once; about 0.09% is in the top ten. The sample consisted of CD4+ T cells from PBMCs. These receptor sequences come from a human donor with multiple sclerosis.

The chain recombines TRBV3-1 with TRBJ1-1; TRBD1 aligns across 7 bases. The germline V gene has CDR1 LGHDT and CDR2 YNNKEL (reference sequence). This CDR3 region has 12 residues. The junction had 0 bases not matched to a gene; V was cut back by 0 bases and J by 8 bases. Written as DNA, the CDR3 is TGTGCCAGCAGCCAAGAACAGGGGGAAGCTTTCTTT. This codes for CASSQEQGEAFF. The complete variable domain, with remaining parts taken from reference TRBV3-1 and TRBJ1-1, reads DTAVSQTPKYLVTQMGNDKSIKCEQNLGHDTMYWYKQDSKKFLKIMFSYNNKELIINETVPNRFSPKSPDKAHLNLHINSLELGDSAVYFCASSQEQGEAFFGQGTRLTVV.

The chain links TRBV5-1 to TRBJ2-7, with no clear D. Germline V gene sequence: CDR1 SGHRS, CDR2 YFSETQ. There are 13 residues in the CDR3. Trimming cost V 4 bases and J 4 bases, with 12 bases left between them. CDR3 sequence (DNA): TGCGCCAGCAGCCAAGGGTTTAGTTACGAGCAGTACTTC. This sequence encodes CASSQGFSYEQYF.

This clonotype was seen only once. The chain carries TRBV27 and TRBJ2-3; 11 bases agree with TRBD1. The germline V gene has CDR1 MNHEY and CDR2 SMNVEV (reference sequence). The V segment lost 5 bases and the J segment 9 bases; nucleotides outside the gene matches: 7. The CDR3 runs to 14 residues. The CDR3 is CASSLRTGGRTQYF. CDR3 coding DNA: TGTGCCAGCAGTCTAAGGACAGGGGGCAGAACGCAGTATTTT.

This chain joins TRBV25-1 and TRBJ1-2; D gene unclear. In germline, CDR1 is MGHDK, CDR2 SYGVNS. The V end was cut by 4 bases, the J end by 11 bases, with 11 bases between. The CDR3 covers 11 residues. The CDR3 is CASSASEGYTF. The DNA of the CDR3 is TGTGCCAGCAGTGCGTCTGAGGGTTACACCTTC.

The chain links TRBV24-1 to TRBJ2-1, with D tentatively TRBD1 or TRBD2 (5 bases each). Germline CDR1 and CDR2: KGHDR and SFDVKD. The CDR3 contains 16 residues. Trimming stripped 3 bases from V and 7 bases from J, with 18 bases between. The CDR3 DNA sequence: TGTGCCACCAGTGATAATACTGGGGACCGCAGGAATGAGCAGTTCTTC. Translated, it gives CATSDNTGDRRNEQFF.

V is TRBV7-9 and J is TRBJ1-1; unclear D gene. Per the germline V gene, CDR1 is SEHNR and CDR2 is FQNEAQ (reference sequence). V was trimmed by 4 bases and J by 1 base, leaving 10 bases between them. The CDR3 is 14 amino acids. The CDR3 loop is CASSSLVGNTEAFF. In DNA form, the CDR3 reads TGTGCCAGCAGCTCCCTCGTGGGGAACACTGAAGCTTTCTTT. The entire variable domain, with the rest obtained from reference TRBV7-9 and TRBJ1-1, is as follows: DTGVSQNPRHKITKRGQNVTFRCDPISEHNRLYWYRQTLGQGPEFLTYFQNEAQLEKSRLLSDRFSAERPKGSFSTLEIQRTEQGDSAMYLCASSSLVGNTEAFFGQGTRLTVV.

The gene calls are TRBV28 and TRBJ2-2; no definite D call. Germline V CDR1 and CDR2: MDHEN, SYDVKM. With 7 bases removed from V and 5 bases from J, the gap between germline ends came to 11 bases. The CDR3 loop spans 13 amino acids. CDR3 coding DNA: TGTGCCAGCATTGATCGTGGGACCGGGGAGCTGTTTTTT. Encoded protein: CASIDRGTGELFF.

This rearrangement joins TRBV7-3 to TRBJ1-5; TRBD1 agrees at 7 bases. CDR1 is SGHTA, CDR2 FQGTGA, per germline. There are 14 residues in the CDR3. The trim removed 5 bases at V and 4 bases at J, leaving 5 bases unmatched. This CDR3 is CASSPDRWNQPQHF. The DNA for the CDR3 is TGTGCCAGCAGCCCGGACAGGTGGAATCAGCCCCAGCATTTT.

The rearrangement uses TRBV2 and TRBJ2-6; tentative D call: TRBD2 (5 bases). V was trimmed by 11 bases and J by 1 base, leaving 6 bases between them. This CDR3 has 12 residues. Germline V gene lookup returns CDR1 SNHLY and CDR2 FYNNEI. CDR3 region: CAGRSGANVLTF. DNA for the CDR3: TGTGCCGGGAGATCTGGGGCCAACGTCCTGACTTTC. Looking up the rest from reference TRBV2 and TRBJ2-6 gives the full variable domain: EPEVTQTPSHQVTQMGQEVILRCVPISNHLYFYWYRQILGQKVEFLVSFYNNEISEKSEIFDDQFSVERPDGSNFTLKIRSTKLEDSAMYFCAGRSGANVLTFGAGSRLTVL.

The V call is TRBV9, the J call TRBJ2-7; unclear D gene. Trimming pared 1 base from V and 4 bases from J, leaving 12 bases between. The CDR3 has 14 residues. The germline CDR1 and CDR2 sequences are SGDLS and YYNGEE. CDR3 loop: CASSVRSNSYEQYF. Written as DNA, the CDR3 is TGTGCCAGCAGCGTACGGTCAAACTCATACGAGCAGTACTTC.

The CDR3 loop reads CASSPIRSGSEQFF. The CDR3 nucleotides read TGTGCCAGCAGCCCCATCAGAAGCGGGAGTGAGCAGTTCTTC. The chain joins TRBV14 to TRBJ2-1; 8 nucleotides line up with TRBD2. The CDR3 is 14 residues long. CDR1 and CDR2 from the germline V gene are SGHDN and FVKESK. Trimming at V came to 4 bases and at J to 9 bases, leaving 8 bases not matched to a gene.

This chain joins TRBV7-9 and TRBJ2-5; 8 nucleotides align to TRBD2. The CDR3 contains 16 residues. The V and J ends lost 3 bases and 2 bases, in that order; junction bases with no gene match: 8. CDR1 is SEHNR and CDR2 is FQNEAQ in the germline V gene (reference sequence). CDR3 amino acids: CASSFRSGGGQETQYF. DNA for the CDR3: TGTGCCAGCAGCTTTCGCTCGGGGGGGGGTCAAGAGACCCAGTACTTC.